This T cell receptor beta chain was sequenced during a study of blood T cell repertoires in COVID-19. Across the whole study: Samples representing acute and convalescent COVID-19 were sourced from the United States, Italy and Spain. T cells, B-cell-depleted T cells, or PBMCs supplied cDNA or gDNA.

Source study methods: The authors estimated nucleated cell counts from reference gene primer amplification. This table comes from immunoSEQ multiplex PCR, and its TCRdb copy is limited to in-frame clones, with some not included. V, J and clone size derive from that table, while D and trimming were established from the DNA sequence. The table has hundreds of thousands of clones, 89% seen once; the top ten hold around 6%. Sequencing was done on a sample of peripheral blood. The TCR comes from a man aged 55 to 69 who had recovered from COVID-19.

CDR3 in amino acids: CASSPPHRGGETQYF. The CDR3 DNA sequence: TGTGCCAGCTCACCACCTCACAGGGGGGGAGAGACCCAGTACTTC. The chain joins TRBV18 to TRBJ2-5; possible D gene TRBD1, 8 bases. Trimming left V 0 bases short and J 4 bases short, with 12 bases between. The germline gives CDR1 KGHSH, CDR2 LQKENI. This CDR3 comprises 15 residues.